The rows below give T cell receptor beta chains drawn from one sample of a study of T cells in Graves' hyperthyroidism and ophthalmopathy. TCRdb re-called the multiplex PCR reads with MiXCR, one entry per CDR3 protein. In the table there are about 350,000 distinct CDR3 sequences, approximately 13% of which are singletons. Specimen: blood. These receptor sequences come from a woman between 40 and 55 years old with Graves' ophthalmopathy. CDR3s include the opening cysteine and the closing phenylalanine or tryptophan. D genes are given only for firm matches. Expanded clones are given a class, and other clones once, few, many or no size at all.

NA TRBJ1-1 NA TRBV12-3/TRBV12-4 14 CASSLKGMNTEAFF TGTGCCAGCAGTTTAAAGGGAATGAACACTGAAGCTTTCTTT
few TRBJ1-1 NA TRBV9 15 CASSPSGGRWTEAFF TGTGCCAGCAGCCCCTCGGGGGGGCGTTGGACTGAAGCTTTCTTT
many TRBJ2-7 NA TRBV28 13 CASSLAQSYEQYF TGTGCCAGCAGTTTAGCACAGTCCTACGAGCAGTACTTC
few TRBJ2-2 NA TRBV7-9 13 CASSLPPAGELFF TGTGCCAGCAGCTTACCCCCGGCCGGGGAGCTGTTTTTT
many TRBJ2-1 TRBD2 TRBV6-2/TRBV6-3 18 CASTSNPLAGAQYNEQFF TGTGCCAGCACCTCTAACCCCCTAGCGGGGGCCCAATACAATGAGCAGTTCTTC
many TRBJ1-1 NA TRBV10-3 12 CANGRVNTEAFF TGTGCCAATGGACGGGTGAACACTGAAGCTTTCTTT
few TRBJ1-4 TRBD1 TRBV2 13 CARWDSSNEKLFF TGTGCCAGATGGGACAGTTCTAATGAAAAACTGTTTTTT
many TRBJ2-1 TRBD1 TRBV24-1 14 CATSGTDYYNEQFF TGTGCCACCAGCGGGACAGATTATTACAATGAGCAGTTCTTC
NA TRBJ2-1 TRBD2 TRBV9 15 CASSVAAGRLEGQFF TGTGCCAGCAGCGTAGCAGCGGGGAGATTGGAGGGGCAGTTCTTC
many TRBJ1-2 NA TRBV27 15 CASSTTGTRYYGYTF TGTGCCAGCAGTACCACCGGGACACGATACTATGGCTACACCTTC
many TRBJ2-3 TRBD1 TRBV5-1 16 CASRRTNRGQADTQYF TGCGCCAGCAGGCGGACAAACAGGGGGCAGGCAGATACGCAGTATTTT
many TRBJ1-2 NA TRBV25-1 13 CASSEYGIYGYTF TGTGCCAGCAGTGAATACGGGATCTATGGCTACACCTTC
many TRBJ1-6 TRBD1 TRBV12-3/TRBV12-4 15 CASRNTGGGNSPLHF TGTGCCAGCAGGAACACAGGGGGCGGTAATTCACCCCTCCACTTT
many TRBJ1-5 NA TRBV18 13 CASSQNREQPQHF TGTGCCAGCTCACAGAACAGGGAACAGCCCCAGCATTTT
many TRBJ2-6 NA TRBV7-2 19 CASSLTVPPWTSGANVLTF TGTGCCAGCAGTTTGACGGTGCCCCCATGGACGTCTGGGGCCAACGTCCTGACTTTC
few TRBJ2-7 TRBD1 TRBV20-1 14 CSARVDRGAGEQYF TGCAGTGCTAGAGTGGACAGGGGGGCGGGGGAGCAGTACTTC
many TRBJ1-1 NA TRBV27 14 CASSLKAWDTEAFF TGTGCCAGCAGTTTGAAGGCGTGGGACACTGAAGCTTTCTTT
many TRBJ2-5 NA TRBV2 13 CASTRLPGETQYF TGTGCCAGCACCAGACTCCCAGGAGAGACCCAGTACTTC
many TRBJ1-5 TRBD1 TRBV6-1 15 CASSGGQNRNQPQHF TGTGCCAGCAGTGGGGGACAGAATCGCAATCAGCCCCAGCATTTT
many TRBJ2-3 TRBD2 TRBV19 16 CASSIGLAGGTDTQYF TGTGCCAGTAGTATTGGCCTAGCGGGAGGCACAGATACGCAGTATTTT
NA TRBJ2-7 NA TRBV5-6 15 CASSPRTLGSYEQYF TGTGCCAGCAGCCCTAGAACACTGGGATCCTACGAGCAGTACTTC
many TRBJ2-1 TRBD2 TRBV2 16 CASRANSGNSYNEQFF TGTGCCAGCAGAGCCAATAGCGGGAATTCCTACAATGAGCAGTTCTTC
NA TRBJ1-1 NA TRBV28 14 CASGSQGKWTEAFF TGTGCCAGCGGTTCACAGGGTAAGTGGACTGAAGCTTTCTTT
many TRBJ2-5 NA TRBV28 11 CATDEMGTQYF TGTGCCACTGATGAGATGGGGACCCAGTACTTC
many TRBJ2-7 NA TRBV2 14 CASSIGRKVYEQYF TGTGCCAGCAGTATTGGGCGGAAGGTCTACGAGCAGTACTTC
many TRBJ2-2 NA TRBV6-1 15 CASRPPSGLTGELFF TGTGCCAGCAGACCCCCTTCGGGGCTTACCGGGGAGCTGTTTTTT
many TRBJ1-5 TRBD1 TRBV12-3/TRBV12-4 14 CASSPAGQPMNQHF TGTGCCAGCAGCCCCGCGGGACAGCCGATGAACCAGCATTTT
few TRBJ2-2 NA TRBV7-8 11 CASSSRWELFF TGTGCCAGCAGCTCCCGGTGGGAGCTGTTTTTT